A single sample gave rise to the 25 T cell receptor beta chains below, sequenced in a study of shared clonotypes between healthy human individuals. Clones were sequenced by immunoSEQ multiplex PCR, and TCRdb holds only the in-frame ones, with some missing. The repertoire includes about 980,000 clones, about three quarters of them detected once, and approximately 1.5% sits in the top ten. The source material was memory CD4+ T cells sorted from blood. Subset specified: CD45RA-negative fraction. Receptor source: a young man in good health.

This chain uses TRBV6-1 with TRBJ2-1, with 8 bases lining up with TRBD2. The CDR3 length is 15 residues. J gave up 1 base and V 4 bases, and 3 bases lay outside the gene matches. The germline V gene encodes CDR1 MNHNS and CDR2 SASEGT. Here the CDR3 reads CASSGGGPSYNEQFF. As DNA, the CDR3 is TGTGCCAGCAGTGGCGGGGGGCCTTCCTACAATGAGCAGTTCTTC.

This clone was counted between two and nine times. The chain employs TRBV9 and TRBJ1-6; D not resolved. From germline, CDR1 is SGDLS and CDR2 YYNGEE. There are 14 residues in the CDR3. V was pared by 3 bases and J by 10 bases, with 14 bases between. CDR3 bases: TGTGCCAGCAGCGCTTCAGAACGGCGCTCACCCCTCCACTTT. This codes for CASSASERRSPLHF.

This chain links TRBV10-3 with TRBJ2-7; no reliable D call. The germline V and J ends were trimmed by 0 bases and 2 bases, with 8 bases remaining between them. The CDR3 is 14 residues long. Per the germline V gene, CDR1 is ENHRY and CDR2 is SYGVKD. The CDR3 loop reads CAISESRSPYEQYF. As DNA, the CDR3 is TGTGCCATCAGTGAGTCTCGTTCCCCCTACGAGCAGTACTTC.

The genes are TRBV13 and TRBJ2-6; the D gene is possibly TRBD2 (6 bases). The CDR3 sequence is 18 residues long. Germline V gives CDR1 PRHDT, CDR2 FYEKMQ (reference sequence). V lost 5 bases to trimming and J lost 0 bases, with 17 bases between them. The CDR3 sequence: CASSIRTGDFSGANVLTF. CDR3 nucleotides: TGTGCCAGCAGCATAAGGACGGGAGATTTCTCTGGGGCCAACGTCCTGACTTTC.

The chain carries TRBV5-6 and TRBJ1-1; no definite D call. Trimming left V 4 bases short and J 1 base short, with 8 bases between. The CDR3 totals 13 residues. The germline V gene encodes CDR1 SGHDT and CDR2 YYEEEE. The CDR3 DNA follows: TGTGCCAGCAGCACGACGCCGAACACTGAAGCTTTCTTT. Its translation is CASSTTPNTEAFF.

Note on this clone: The identical CDR3 is also encoded by other nucleotide sequences in the sample. The chain has TRBV9 and TRBJ2-3; D is perhaps TRBD2 (5 bases). Trimming removed 3 bases at V and 0 bases at J, with 11 bases between. Germline assignment: CDR1 SGDLS and CDR2 YYNGEE. The CDR3 is 15 amino acids. The DNA for the CDR3 is TGTGCCAGCAGCGCCGGACTTGTGAGCACAGATACGCAGTATTTT. Translation gives CASSAGLVSTDTQYF. The variable domain in full, with the rest retrieved from reference TRBV9 and TRBJ2-3, is DSGVTQTPKHLITATGQRVTLRCSPRSGDLSVYWYQQSLDQGLQFLIQYYNGEERAKGNILERFSAQQFPDLHSELNLSSLELGDSALYFCASSAGLVSTDTQYFGPGTRLTVL.

This clone was detected only once. The genes are TRBV6-1 and TRBJ2-7; 9 bases are a match to TRBD2. Unmatched junction bases numbered 8, after V lost 1 base and J lost 7 bases. Germline-derived CDR1 and CDR2 are MNHNS and SASEGT. The CDR3 contains 15 residues. CDR3 loop: CASSEVPSGVEEQYF. The CDR3 DNA follows: TGTGCCAGCAGTGAAGTTCCTAGCGGGGTAGAGGAGCAGTACTTC.

V gene TRBV10-3 combines with J gene TRBJ2-7, with D maybe TRBD2 (6 bases). CDR1 ENHRY and CDR2 SYGVKD come from the germline V gene. Trimming left V 8 bases short and J 3 bases short, with 17 bases between. The length of the CDR3 is 14 residues. The CDR3 here is CAIGDSIGNYEQYF. As DNA, the CDR3 is TGTGCCATCGGGGACTCCATCGGGAACTACGAGCAGTACTTC.

The chain is built from TRBV18 and TRBJ1-1, with D perhaps matching TRBD1 (5 bases). From germline, CDR1 is KGHSH and CDR2 LQKENI. CDR3 size: 14 residues. V lost 2 bases and J lost 5, with 12 bases in between. This CDR3 is CASSPNPGGTEAFF. The CDR3 DNA sequence: TGTGCCAGCTCACCAAATCCGGGGGGAACTGAAGCTTTCTTT.

The V call is TRBV7-2, the J call TRBJ2-1; a weak D match, TRBD1 (6 bases). Germline CDR1 SGHTA, CDR2 FQGNSA. Trimming cost V 5 bases and J 1 base, with 12 bases left between them. This CDR3 has 15 amino acids. The CDR3 coding sequence is TGTGCCAGCAGCGTCAAAGGGGGTTCCTACAATGAGCAGTTCTTC. Protein product: CASSVKGGSYNEQFF.

V and J are TRBV9 and TRBJ2-3, with 9 bases matching TRBD2. V gave up 5 bases and J gave up 6 bases; unmatched junction bases: 13. CDR1 SGDLS and CDR2 YYNGEE come from the germline V gene. The CDR3 runs 16 residues. The CDR3 nucleotides are TGTGCCAGCAGTCCCCGCCCGGGACTAGCATCGGATACGCAGTATTTT. Translation: CASSPRPGLASDTQYF. The whole variable domain, remainder taken from reference TRBV9 and TRBJ2-3, is DSGVTQTPKHLITATGQRVTLRCSPRSGDLSVYWYQQSLDQGLQFLIQYYNGEERAKGNILERFSAQQFPDLHSELNLSSLELGDSALYFCASSPRPGLASDTQYFGPGTRLTVL.

This chain links TRBV28 with TRBJ2-7; TRBD2 aligns across 11 bases. V lost 6 bases, J lost 5 bases, and 12 bases stayed unmatched. The CDR3 is made up of 16 amino acids. Germline CDR1 is MDHEN and CDR2 is SYDVKM. The CDR3 coding sequence is TGTGCCAGCAGCCCCCTCCTAGCGGGAGGCTTGCACGAGCAGTACTTC. Amino acid sequence: CASSPLLAGGLHEQYF. The variable domain in full, completed from reference TRBV28 and TRBJ2-7, reads DVKVTQSSRYLVKRTGEKVFLECVQDMDHENMFWYRQDPGLGLRLIYFSYDVKMKEKGDIPEGYSVSREKKERFSLILESASTNQTSMYLCASSPLLAGGLHEQYFGPGTRLTVT.

The J gene is TRBJ2-3, the V gene TRBV7-9; D may correspond to TRBD1 or TRBD2 (5 bases each). CDR3 size: 17 residues. Trimming stripped 4 bases from V and 1 base from J, with 18 bases between. Germline CDR1 is SEHNR and CDR2 is FQNEAQ (reference sequence). The CDR3 DNA reads TGTGCCAGCAGCTCAGCCGTGAGGGGAGCGGGCACAGATACGCAGTATTTT. It specifies CASSSAVRGAGTDTQYF.

This clone has just one count. The chain is built from TRBV5-6 and TRBJ2-2, with 11 bases that match TRBD2. With 2 bases clipped from V and 6 bases from J, the junction kept 6 bases outside the gene matches. Germline V lookup: CDR1 SGHDT, CDR2 YYEEEE. The CDR3 has 16 residues. The CDR3: CASSFQLAGVAGELFF. CDR3 bases: TGTGCCAGCAGCTTCCAACTAGCGGGAGTGGCCGGGGAGCTGTTTTTT.

This chain links TRBV5-1 with TRBJ2-7, with 10 bases that match TRBD2. The junction had 6 bases not matched to a gene; V was cut back by 4 bases and J by 2 bases. This CDR3 spans 15 amino acids. Germline assignment: CDR1 SGHRS and CDR2 YFSETQ. The CDR3 here is CASSVTSGPTYEQYF. CDR3 nucleotides: TGCGCCAGCAGCGTGACTAGCGGGCCGACCTACGAGCAGTACTTC.

The chain joins TRBV29-1 to TRBJ2-1, with 8 bases fitting TRBD1. Germline V gene lookup returns CDR1 SQVTM and CDR2 ANQGSEA. This CDR3 is 14 amino acids long. With 5 bases clipped from V and 8 bases from J, the junction kept 11 bases outside the gene matches. The CDR3 DNA is TGCAGCGTTCCCCACCGGACAGGGCACGATGAGCAGTTCTTC. This codes for CSVPHRTGHDEQFF.

The V call is TRBV7-2, the J call TRBJ1-1, with D possibly TRBD1 on 6 matching bases. The germline gives CDR1 SGHTA, CDR2 FQGNSA. Trimming shortened V by 5 bases and J by 5 bases, and 12 bases separated the two germline ends. The CDR3 is 13 residues long. The DNA of the CDR3 is TGTGCCAGCAGCGCACAGGGACCTACTGAAGCTTTCTTT. Protein: CASSAQGPTEAFF.

The chain joins TRBV7-2 to TRBJ1-2; a possible D gene is TRBD1 (6 bases). CDR1 and CDR2 from the germline V gene are SGHTA and FQGNSA. The CDR3 is made up of 15 amino acids. Trimming removed 1 base at V and 4 bases at J, with 13 bases between. CDR3: CASSLDRAGGYGYTF. The CDR3 nucleotides are TGTGCCAGCAGCTTAGACAGGGCTGGCGGCTATGGCTACACCTTC. The full variable domain, with the rest looked up from reference TRBV7-2 and TRBJ1-2, is GAGVSQSPSNKVTEKGKDVELRCDPISGHTALYWYRQSLGQGLEFLIYFQGNSAPDKSGLPSDRFSAERTGGSVSTLTIQRTQQEDSAVYLCASSLDRAGGYGYTFGSGTRLTVV.

On this clone itself: The junction does not match germline at one end; this may be a read error. V is TRBV2 and J is TRBJ1-2; TRBD1 matches at 9 bases. CDR1 is SNHLY and CDR2 is FYNNEI in the germline V gene. The CDR3 spans 15 residues. CDR3 nucleotide sequence: TGTGCCAGCTGTGAGGGGACAGGGCAGGGGTATGGCTACACCTTC. Its translation: CASCEGTGQGYGYTF.

Remarks on this clone: At the DNA level, this CDR3 is encoded by other sequences in the same sample as well. V gene TRBV19 combines with J gene TRBJ1-4; TRBD1 might be the D (6 bases). V dropped 5 bases and J dropped 5 bases, with 15 bases sitting between them. CDR3 length: 15 residues. CDR1 is LNHDA and CDR2 is SQIVND in the germline V gene (reference sequence). Here the CDR3 DNA reads TGTGCCAGTAGTGCTTCGGGGGGGCCGAATGAAAAACTGTTTTTT. This translates into CASSASGGPNEKLFF.

The gene calls are TRBV5-1 and TRBJ2-3; possibly TRBD1 for D (5 bases). Germline V lookup: CDR1 SGHRS, CDR2 YFSETQ. The CDR3 extends over 15 amino acids. Trimming removed 2 bases at V and 1 base at J, with 11 bases between. The CDR3 DNA reads TGCGCCAGCAGCTTACAGGACATTCGCACAGATACGCAGTATTTT. Protein: CASSLQDIRTDTQYF.

V usage is TRBV7-9 and J usage is TRBJ1-2; D unclear. The V end lost 1 base, the J end lost 5 bases, and 8 bases lay between the germline ends. The germline V gene encodes CDR1 SEHNR and CDR2 FQNEAQ (reference sequence). The CDR3 sequence is 13 residues long. CDR3 sequence: CASSLEQGYGYTF. The CDR3 DNA is TGTGCCAGCAGCTTAGAACAAGGGTATGGCTACACCTTC.

This sequence joins TRBV30 and TRBJ1-1; D perhaps matches TRBD1 (5 bases). V lost 4 bases and J lost 11, with 17 bases in between. The germline CDR1 and CDR2 sequences are GTSNPN and SVGIG (reference sequence). This CDR3 has 12 residues. The DNA for the CDR3 is TGTGCCTGGACGGCAGGGAAGCCTGGGGCTTTCTTT. It specifies CAWTAGKPGAFF. Full variable domain (missing parts from reference TRBV30 and TRBJ1-1): SQTIHQWPATLVQPVGSPLSLECTVEGTSNPNLYWYRQAAGRGLQLLFYSVGIGQISSEVPQNLSASRPQDRQFILSSKKLLLSDSGFYLCAWTAGKPGAFFGQGTRLTVV.

The chain links TRBV7-2 to TRBJ2-3; no firm D call. V was shortened by 1 base and J by 2 bases, with 10 bases between the two germline ends. Looked up from germline, CDR1 is SGHTA and CDR2 is FQGNSA. The CDR3 covers 15 residues. In DNA form, the CDR3 reads TGTGCCAGCAGCTTAGACATGGCCTACACAGATACGCAGTATTTT. Residues: CASSLDMAYTDTQYF.

This clone is a singleton in its sample. This could be a read error, since a much larger clone is one nucleotide away. The chain carries TRBV19 and TRBJ2-7; 8 nucleotides agree with TRBD1. This CDR3 has 14 amino acids. Germline CDR1 and CDR2: LNHDA and SQIVND (reference sequence). V lost 5 bases and J lost 2; bases outside the gene matches: 5. CDR3 sequence reads: CASSRAGGPYEQYF. The CDR3 nucleotides read TGTGCCAGTAGTCGGGCAGGGGGCCCCTACGAGCAGTACTTC.